This T cell receptor (beta chain) stems from a study of T cells in Graves' hyperthyroidism and ophthalmopathy. Amplification of TCR beta CDR3 regions was performed using RNA transcripts as template. First-round RT-PCR of the TCR CDR3 relied on the HTBI primer set. TCRdb ran MiXCR on the multiplex PCR reads and lists one entry per CDR3 protein. The data hold approximately 560,000 distinct CDR3 sequences, with roughly 46% observed a single time. Deletions cut 7 bases from V and 4 bases from J, with 16 bases between. CDR3 size: 14 residues. Germline CDR1 and CDR2: MNHNS and SASEGT. The clonotype was recovered from a woman aged 18-29 years with Graves' hyperthyroidism. The sample taken for sequencing was peripheral blood or thyroid tissue (not recorded which). This chain uses TRBV6-1 with TRBJ1-1; D unclear. Here the CDR3 DNA reads TGTGCCAGCAACCCAACAGTGTCGGTCACTGAAGCTTTCTTT. Encoded protein: CASNPTVSVTEAFF.